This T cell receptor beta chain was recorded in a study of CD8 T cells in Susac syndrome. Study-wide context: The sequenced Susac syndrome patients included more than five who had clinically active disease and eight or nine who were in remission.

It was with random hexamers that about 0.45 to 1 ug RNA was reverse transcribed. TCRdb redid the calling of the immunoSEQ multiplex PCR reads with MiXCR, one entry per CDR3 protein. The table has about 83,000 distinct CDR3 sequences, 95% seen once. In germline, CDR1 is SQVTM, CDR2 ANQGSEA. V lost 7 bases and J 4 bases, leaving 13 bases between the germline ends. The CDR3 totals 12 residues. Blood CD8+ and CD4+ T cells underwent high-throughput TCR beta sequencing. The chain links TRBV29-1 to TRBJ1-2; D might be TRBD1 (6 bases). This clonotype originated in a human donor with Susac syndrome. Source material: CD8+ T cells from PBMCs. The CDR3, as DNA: TGCAGCGGGGCAGGGGATAGCTATGGCTACACCTTC. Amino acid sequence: CSGAGDSYGYTF. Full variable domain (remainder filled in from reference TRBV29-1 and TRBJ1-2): SAVISQKPSRDICQRGTSLTIQCQVDSQVTMMFWYRQQPGQSLTLIATANQGSEATYESGFVIDKFPISRPNLTFSTLTVSNMSPEDSSIYLCSGAGDSYGYTFGSGTRLTVV.